The 13 T cell receptor beta chains listed next were all sequenced from one sample in a study of Ad26.COV2.S vaccination and SARS-CoV-2 variants. The treatment: around 19 received Ad26.COV2.S at low or high dose, single or two shots; several received placebo; per-sample allocation not given. Material that was analyzed had been drawn on day 63 after the first vaccine or placebo injection. Some clones are missing from TCRdb's copy, which holds only in-frame ones; the method was immunoSEQ multiplex PCR. The table shows about 480,000 clones, with around 88% occurring only once. The sequencing used peripheral blood, collected in a trial of Ad26.COV2.S vaccine versus placebo. These receptor sequences come from a person aged 18-60 years who received the Ad26.COV2.S COVID-19 vaccine or a placebo.

V usage is TRBV30 and J usage is TRBJ1-1, with D possibly TRBD1 on 5 matching bases. V lost 0 bases to trimming and J lost 5 bases, with 13 bases between them. Germline V CDR1 and CDR2: GTSNPN, SVGIG (reference sequence). The CDR3 has 14 residues. This CDR3 is CAWSVLGQGTEAFF. CDR3 coding DNA: TGTGCCTGGAGTGTACTAGGGCAGGGTACTGAAGCTTTCTTT.

This chain joins TRBV18 and TRBJ1-2; D is unresolved. Germline CDR1 KGHSH, CDR2 LQKENI. The V and J ends lost 3 bases and 4 bases respectively, with 9 bases between them. This CDR3 has 13 residues. CDR3 residues: CASSPSPSYGYTF. The CDR3 nucleotides are TGTGCCAGCTCACCGTCGCCTTCCTATGGCTACACCTTC.

V is TRBV5-1 and J is TRBJ2-2; D perhaps matches TRBD2 (5 bases). The V end lost 4 bases, the J end lost 5 bases, and 15 bases lay between the germline ends. The length of the CDR3 is 15 residues. The V gene's germline CDR1 is SGHRS and CDR2 YFSETQ. CDR3 residues: CASSQAGEGTGELFF. CDR3 DNA: TGCGCCAGCAGCCAGGCCGGGGAAGGGACCGGGGAGCTGTTTTTT.

The chain is built from TRBV14 and TRBJ2-5, with D perhaps matching TRBD1 (5 bases). The CDR3 sequence is 13 residues long. Germline-derived CDR1 and CDR2 are SGHDN and FVKESK. The V gene lost 4 bases and the J gene lost 2 bases, with 8 bases spanning the gap. The CDR3 DNA sequence: TGTGCCAGCAGCCCAGGGTTACAAGAGACCCAGTACTTC. It specifies CASSPGLQETQYF.

This clone turned up a few times. V is TRBV27 and J is TRBJ2-7; weak D call: TRBD1 (7 bases). The CDR3 has 14 amino acids. Trimming took 0 bases from V and 9 from J, leaving 15 bases between them. Germline V gene lookup returns CDR1 MNHEY and CDR2 SMNVEV (reference sequence). The CDR3 is CASSLSGGTDSQYF. CDR3 nucleotides: TGTGCCAGCAGTTTATCCGGAGGGACAGATTCGCAGTACTTC.

This chain links TRBV5-4 with TRBJ1-5, with TRBD1 matching over 7 bases. The CDR3 loop spans 14 amino acids. J was trimmed by 5 bases and V by 1 base; bases with no gene match: 3. In germline, CDR1 is SGHNT, CDR2 YYREEE (reference sequence). As DNA, the CDR3 is TGTGCCAGCAGCTTGTCAGGGGGGGATCAGCCCCAGCATTTT. It yields the protein CASSLSGGDQPQHF.

The V gene is TRBV12-3 or TRBV12-4, the J gene TRBJ1-2, with a tentative D call TRBD1 (5 bases). This CDR3 spans 12 amino acids. The germline V and J ends were trimmed by 3 bases and 8 bases, with 10 bases remaining between them. In nucleotides, the CDR3 is TGTGCCAGCAGTTTGGCGAGGGGCGGCTACACCTTC. Its translation: CASSLARGGYTF.

This clone was picked up one time. This chain connects TRBV15 to TRBJ1-5; tentatively, D is TRBD1 (5 bases). Trimming took 8 bases from V and 8 from J, leaving 19 bases between them. The CDR3 extends over 14 amino acids. Germline V lookup: CDR1 LNHNV, CDR2 YYDKDF (reference sequence). The CDR3 region is CATSRGGEMEPQHF. CDR3 DNA sequence: TGTGCCACCTCCCGCGGGGGTGAGATGGAGCCCCAGCATTTT.

This chain connects TRBV6-5 to TRBJ1-5; 7 bases line up with TRBD1. The germline V gene encodes CDR1 MNHEY and CDR2 SVGAGI. V gave up 5 bases and J gave up 4 bases; unmatched junction bases: 8. CDR3 length: 15 amino acids. The CDR3 DNA sequence: TGTGCCAGCAGTCCGGGACAGAGTACTAATCAGCCCCAGCATTTT. This gives the protein CASSPGQSTNQPQHF.

This clone was counted only a few times. The chain recombines TRBV19 with TRBJ2-5, with 8 bases aligning to TRBD1. Per the germline V gene, CDR1 is LNHDA and CDR2 is SQIVND (reference sequence). Unmatched junction bases numbered 5, after V lost 7 bases and J lost 4 bases. There are 13 residues in the CDR3. CDR3 residues: CASNRGTGETQYF. As DNA, the CDR3 is TGTGCCAGTAACAGGGGGACGGGAGAGACCCAGTACTTC.

This clone was seen once. DNA of the CDR3: TGTGCCAGCAGCCCACAAGGAGTCAGCAATCAGCCCCAGCATTTT. Translation: CASSPQGVSNQPQHF. This rearrangement joins TRBV7-2 to TRBJ1-5; D gene unclear. Trimming removed 5 bases from V and 1 base from J, with 12 bases in between. Germline-derived CDR1 and CDR2 are SGHTA and FQGNSA. This CDR3 comprises 15 residues. Drawing the rest from reference TRBV7-2 and TRBJ1-5, the complete variable domain is GAGVSQSPSNKVTEKGKDVELRCDPISGHTALYWYRQSLGQGLEFLIYFQGNSAPDKSGLPSDRFSAERTGGSVSTLTIQRTQQEDSAVYLCASSPQGVSNQPQHFGDGTRLSIL.

The chain links TRBV7-6 to TRBJ1-1, with no clear D. Germline lookup yields CDR1 SGHVS and CDR2 FNYEAQ. The CDR3 has 15 amino acids. Trimming stripped 1 base from V and 3 bases from J, with 12 bases between. The CDR3 here is CASSLVSFGDTEAFF. The CDR3 DNA sequence: TGTGCCAGCAGCTTAGTATCCTTCGGGGACACTGAAGCTTTCTTT. Looking up the rest from reference TRBV7-6 and TRBJ1-1 gives the full variable domain: GAGVSQSPRYKVTKRGQDVALRCDPISGHVSLYWYRQALGQGPEFLTYFNYEAQQDKSGLPNDRFSAERPEGSISTLTIQRTEQRDSAMYRCASSLVSFGDTEAFFGQGTRLTVV.

About this clone: This specimen includes other DNA sequences encoding the same CDR3. The chain uses TRBV9 and TRBJ2-1; D gene ambiguous. Germline loops: CDR1 SGDLS, CDR2 YYNGEE. V was shortened by 2 bases and J by 0 bases, with 3 bases between the two germline ends. The CDR3 has 13 amino acids. The CDR3: CASSVGSYNEQFF. CDR3 in DNA: TGTGCCAGCAGCGTTGGCTCCTACAATGAGCAGTTCTTC.